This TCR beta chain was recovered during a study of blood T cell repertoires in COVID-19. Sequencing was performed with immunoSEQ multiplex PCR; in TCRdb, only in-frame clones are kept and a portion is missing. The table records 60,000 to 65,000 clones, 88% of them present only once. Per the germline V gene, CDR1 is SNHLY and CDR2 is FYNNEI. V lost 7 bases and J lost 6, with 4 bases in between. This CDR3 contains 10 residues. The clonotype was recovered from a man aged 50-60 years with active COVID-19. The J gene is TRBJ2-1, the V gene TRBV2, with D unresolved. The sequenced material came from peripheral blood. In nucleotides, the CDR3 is TGTGCCAGCAACGGCAATGAGCAGTTCTTC. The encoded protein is CASNGNEQFF.